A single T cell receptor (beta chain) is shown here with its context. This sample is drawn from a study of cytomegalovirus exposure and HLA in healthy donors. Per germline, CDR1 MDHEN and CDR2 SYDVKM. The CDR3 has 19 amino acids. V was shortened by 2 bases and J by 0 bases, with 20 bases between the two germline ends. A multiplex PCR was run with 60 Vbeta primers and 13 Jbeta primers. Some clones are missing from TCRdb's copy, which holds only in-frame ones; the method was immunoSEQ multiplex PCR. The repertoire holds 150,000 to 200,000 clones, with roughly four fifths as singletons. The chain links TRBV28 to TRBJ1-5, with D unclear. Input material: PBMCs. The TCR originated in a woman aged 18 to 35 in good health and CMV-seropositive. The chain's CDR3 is CASSLIRSTRGYSNQPQHF. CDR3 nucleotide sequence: TGTGCCAGCAGTTTAATACGTAGCACCCGGGGATATAGCAATCAGCCCCAGCATTTT. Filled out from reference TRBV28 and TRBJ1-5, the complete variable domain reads DVKVTQSSRYLVKRTGEKVFLECVQDMDHENMFWYRQDPGLGLRLIYFSYDVKMKEKGDIPEGYSVSREKKERFSLILESASTNQTSMYLCASSLIRSTRGYSNQPQHFGDGTRLSIL.